This entry lists 16 T cell receptor beta chains sequenced from one sample in a study of radiation and T cells in renal cell carcinoma (dated by TCRdb to about 2020). The library was produced with the immunoSEQ multiplex PCR assay. TCRdb carries this immuneACCESS record with in-frame sequences only. Its versions omit some clonotypes, under half of them owing to an unresolved V gene in the studies checked, with the rest unexplained. In all, the sample holds around 170,000 clones, and 88% of those were seen once. Approximately 10% of the sample goes to the ten largest clones. The time point label here, explained by the study, means: blood 4 weeks post-SBRT, at nephrectomy. This sample's treatment or condition label indicates: 15 Gy SBRT to primary tumor, nephrectomy 4 weeks later. The input for sequencing was blood, taken from a patient whose treatment included radiotherapy and nephrectomy. These receptors all come from a woman aged 45-59 years with renal cell carcinoma.

This clone came up once. V and J are TRBV11-3 and TRBJ2-4; D is ambiguous. V gave up 1 base and J gave up 8 bases, with 12 bases separating them. The CDR3 spans 14 residues. Germline V gene sequence: CDR1 SGHNT, CDR2 YENEEA. CDR3 sequence reads: CASSLVAPRYIQYF. The CDR3 DNA reads as TGTGCCAGCAGCTTAGTGGCTCCCCGATACATTCAGTACTTC.

This rearrangement joins TRBV4-3 to TRBJ1-4; D is undetermined. With 1 base removed from V and 4 bases from J, the gap between germline ends came to 10 bases. Germline V lookup: CDR1 LGHNA, CDR2 YSLEER. There are 15 residues in the CDR3. CDR3 DNA: TGCGCCAGCAGCCAAGGGCGCAGGAGTAATGAAAAACTGTTTTTT. As protein: CASSQGRRSNEKLFF.

This clone has a handful of counts. This chain joins TRBV2 and TRBJ2-7; D remains ambiguous. Germline CDR1 and CDR2: SNHLY and FYNNEI. Deletions cut 9 bases from V and 1 base from J, with 13 bases between. The CDR3 spans 13 residues. In DNA form, the CDR3 reads TGTGCCAGAAGTCCGGGCCCATCCTACGAGCAGTACTTC. Translated, it gives CARSPGPSYEQYF. Supplemented by reference TRBV2 and TRBJ2-7, the full variable domain reads EPEVTQTPSHQVTQMGQEVILRCVPISNHLYFYWYRQILGQKVEFLVSFYNNEISEKSEIFDDQFSVERPDGSNFTLKIRSTKLEDSAMYFCARSPGPSYEQYFGPGTRLTVT.

V is TRBV6-5 and J is TRBJ1-4, with D possibly being TRBD1 (6 bases). The CDR3 length is 15 residues. Germline V gives CDR1 MNHEY, CDR2 SVGAGI. Trimming took off 0 bases at V and 8 bases at J, with 13 bases between the two ends. In DNA, the CDR3 is TGTGCCAGCAGTTACTCGACAGGATATCGCGAAAAACTGTTTTTT. Translation gives CASSYSTGYREKLFF.

The chain is built from TRBV2 and TRBJ1-1; D unresolved. CDR1 is SNHLY, CDR2 FYNNEI, per germline. This CDR3 has 15 amino acids. Trimming removed 5 bases from V and 8 bases from J, with 21 bases in between. As DNA, the CDR3 is TGTGCCAGCAGTAAGGGTATTCTGGACTTGCCCGAAGCTTTCTTT. As protein: CASSKGILDLPEAFF. Complete variable domain (other parts from reference TRBV2 and TRBJ1-1): EPEVTQTPSHQVTQMGQEVILRCVPISNHLYFYWYRQILGQKVEFLVSFYNNEISEKSEIFDDQFSVERPDGSNFTLKIRSTKLEDSAMYFCASSKGILDLPEAFFGQGTRLTVV.

The V call is TRBV5-8, the J call TRBJ1-4; D is perhaps TRBD1 (6 bases). CDR1 and CDR2 (germline): SGHTS, YDEGEE. CDR3 length: 16 amino acids. Trimming removed 4 bases at V and 2 bases at J, with 15 bases between. The CDR3 DNA follows: TGTGCCAGCAGCCCAGGGACACTGGGCACTAATGAAAAACTGTTTTTT. Translation: CASSPGTLGTNEKLFF.

The CDR3 bases are TGTGCCAGCAGTTACTCGACAGGGGACACCGGGGAGCTGTTTTTT. It translates to CASSYSTGDTGELFF. V gene TRBV6-5 combines with J gene TRBJ2-2; 8 nucleotides agree with TRBD1. Looked up from germline, CDR1 is MNHEY and CDR2 is SVGAGI. The CDR3 runs to 15 residues. Trimming cost V 0 bases and J 3 bases; bases outside gene matches: 0.

The gene calls are TRBV10-3 and TRBJ2-3, with D maybe TRBD2 (6 bases). The V gene's germline CDR1 is ENHRY and CDR2 SYGVKD. The CDR3 spans 17 residues. V lost 3 bases to trimming and J lost 6 bases, with 22 bases between them. The CDR3 DNA reads TGTGCCATCAGTGAAACGGCCGGGGCGGGGCCAGAGGATACGCAGTATTTT. It is translated as CAISETAGAGPEDTQYF.

Turning to this clone: In the same sample, other DNA sequences code for this CDR3. The chain recombines TRBV5-1 with TRBJ2-7; 9 positions agree with TRBD1. This CDR3 has 15 amino acids. The V gene's germline CDR1 is SGHRS and CDR2 YFSETQ. The junction had 3 bases not matched to a gene; V was cut back by 0 bases and J by 2 bases. CDR3 amino acids: CASSLGGQGPYEQYF. The CDR3 DNA follows: TGCGCCAGCAGCTTGGGGGGACAGGGTCCCTACGAGCAGTACTTC.

The chain uses TRBV25-1 and TRBJ2-1; 12 bases align to TRBD1. With 1 base clipped from V and 7 bases from J, the junction kept 5 bases outside the gene matches. The CDR3 totals 16 residues. Germline CDR1 reads MGHDK; CDR2 reads SYGVNS. The CDR3 loop is CASSEWGQGARNEQFF. CDR3 nucleotide sequence: TGTGCCAGCAGTGAATGGGGACAGGGGGCGCGAAATGAGCAGTTCTTC.

The CDR3 sequence: CASREDAPNTGELFF. The CDR3 DNA is TGTGCCAGCCGAGAGGATGCACCGAACACCGGGGAGCTGTTTTTT. V usage is TRBV6-5 and J usage is TRBJ2-2; D is uncertain. Germline CDR1 reads MNHEY; CDR2 reads SVGAGI. The length of the CDR3 is 15 residues. V lost 8 bases to trimming and J lost 0 bases, with 13 bases between them.

V usage is TRBV29-1 and J usage is TRBJ2-5, with 9 positions matching TRBD2. Per the germline V gene, CDR1 is SQVTM and CDR2 is ANQGSEA. Trimming removed 4 bases from V and 4 bases from J; junction bases left unmatched: 4. The CDR3 is 13 amino acids. The CDR3 region has the DNA TGCAGCGTTGGCGGGGGGGCGGGAGAGACCCAGTACTTC. It codes for CSVGGGAGETQYF.

V gene TRBV2 combines with J gene TRBJ2-3; 9 nucleotides match TRBD2. With 1 base clipped from V and 5 bases from J, the junction kept 4 bases outside the gene matches. This CDR3 spans 15 amino acids. Germline values: CDR1 SNHLY, CDR2 FYNNEI. This CDR3 is CASSEGAGGQDTQYF. The CDR3 nucleotides read TGTGCCAGCAGTGAAGGGGCGGGGGGGCAAGATACGCAGTATTTT.

The CDR3 protein is CSARQDRANTEAFF. As DNA, the CDR3 is TGCAGCGCCAGACAGGACAGAGCGAACACTGAAGCTTTCTTT. This chain uses TRBV29-1 with TRBJ1-1, with D maybe TRBD1 (6 bases). The germline V gene has CDR1 SQVTM and CDR2 ANQGSEA. The CDR3 spans 14 residues. Trimming cost V 7 bases and J 1 base, with 16 bases left between them.

This rearrangement joins TRBV29-1 to TRBJ2-7, with 8 bases fitting TRBD1. The CDR3 is made up of 14 amino acids. With 7 bases clipped from V and 2 bases from J, the junction kept 10 bases outside the gene matches. CDR1 SQVTM and CDR2 ANQGSEA come from the germline V gene. The CDR3 loop is CSGAGGSGTYEQYF. CDR3 bases: TGCAGCGGCGCAGGGGGCTCCGGCACCTACGAGCAGTACTTC.

This sequence joins TRBV5-1 and TRBJ1-2; the match to TRBD1 covers 10 bases. With V trimmed by 4 bases and J by 3 bases, 6 bases remained unmatched. The CDR3 runs to 15 residues. In germline, CDR1 is SGHRS, CDR2 YFSETQ. CDR3 nucleotide sequence: TGCGCCAGCAGCGCTCGGACAGGGGGTCACTATGGCTACACCTTC. Translated: CASSARTGGHYGYTF. Supplemented by reference TRBV5-1 and TRBJ1-2, the full variable domain reads KAGVTQTPRYLIKTRGQQVTLSCSPISGHRSVSWYQQTPGQGLQFLFEYFSETQRNKGNFPGRFSGRQFSNSRSEMNVSTLELGDSALYLCASSARTGGHYGYTFGSGTRLTVV.